Each of the 30 T cell receptor beta chains below was sequenced from the same sample in a study of identical twins. TCRdb processed the 5' RACE reads anew with MiXCR; each CDR3 protein has one entry. The sample lists 540,000 or so distinct CDR3 sequences, around 20% seen once, with more than 0.4% in the top ten. This same sample was also part of a study on yellow fever vaccine responses in identical twins.

Sequencing input: CD4+ T cells sorted from blood. Receptor source: a woman aged 18-30 years in good health.

V gene TRBV7-2 combines with J gene TRBJ2-7, with D maybe TRBD1 (5 bases). This CDR3 is 14 amino acids long. V was trimmed by 4 bases and J by 1 base, leaving 11 bases between them. The germline gives CDR1 SGHTA, CDR2 FQGNSA. The CDR3 region is CASSYDTGSYEQYV. The DNA for the CDR3 is TGTGCCAGCAGCTATGATACAGGTTCCTACGAGCAGTACGTC.

J is TRBJ1-2 and V is TRBV11-2; 7 nucleotides agree with TRBD1. J lost 2 bases, V lost 1 base, and 13 bases had no gene match. Germline CDR1 SGHAT, CDR2 FQNNGV. CDR3 length: 18 amino acids. The CDR3 nucleotides read TGTGCCAGCAGCTTAGGACAGGGCATGCTCCGGGAGAACTATGGCTACACCTTC. This sequence encodes CASSLGQGMLRENYGYTF.

The chain has TRBV6-5 and TRBJ1-5; D is uncertain. The CDR3 spans 13 residues. Trimming pared 2 bases from V and 2 bases from J, leaving 4 bases between. CDR1 and CDR2 (germline): MNHEY, SVGAGI. The CDR3 DNA is TGTGCCAGCAGTTACCAACGCAATCAGCCCCAGCATTTT. This gives the protein CASSYQRNQPQHF.

The genes are TRBV21-1 and TRBJ2-5; the D call of TRBD1 is as the table states it, not checked on the DNA. TRBV21-1 is recorded as a pseudogene. The CDR3 is 15 amino acids. DNA for the CDR3: TGTGCCAGCAGCAAAGTTGGACAGGGCCAAGAGACCCAGTACTTC. Amino acids: CASSKVGQGQETQYF.

The chain links TRBV2 to TRBJ1-1; D perhaps matches TRBD1 (6 bases). Germline CDR1 reads SNHLY; CDR2 reads FYNNEI. The germline V and J ends were trimmed by 6 bases and 0 bases, with 11 bases remaining between them. This CDR3 is 14 amino acids long. CDR3 DNA sequence: TGTGCCAGCAGGGTCGACAGGTTGAACACTGAAGCTTTCTTT. Translating it yields CASRVDRLNTEAFF.

This clonotype was seen only a few times. The chain is built from TRBV6-1 and TRBJ1-2; weak D call: TRBD1 (5 bases). Germline CDR1 is MNHNS and CDR2 is SASEGT. V lost 8 bases to trimming and J lost 2 bases, with 15 bases between them. CDR3 size: 14 residues. The CDR3 region is CASSRQFRNYGYTF. CDR3 DNA sequence: TGTGCCAGCTCCCGACAGTTCCGAAACTATGGCTACACCTTC.

This clonotype was observed a handful of times. The chain links TRBV20-1 to TRBJ2-1; 8 nucleotides line up with TRBD2. The CDR3 totals 13 residues. V was pared by 3 bases and J by 7 bases, with 5 bases of the junction left unmatched. CDR1 DFQATT and CDR2 SNEGSKA come from the germline V gene (reference sequence). CDR3 amino acids: CSASGRAQNEQFF. CDR3 coding DNA: TGCAGTGCTAGCGGGAGGGCCCAGAATGAGCAGTTCTTC.

The chain uses TRBV5-1 and TRBJ2-6, with 8 positions matching TRBD1. Unmatched junction bases numbered 6, after V lost 6 bases and J lost 1 base. Germline CDR1 is SGHRS and CDR2 is YFSETQ. The CDR3 has 16 residues. This CDR3 is CASTGQGVSGANVLTF. Written as DNA, the CDR3 is TGCGCCAGCACCGGACAGGGTGTATCTGGGGCCAACGTCCTGACTTTC. The whole variable domain, remainder taken from reference TRBV5-1 and TRBJ2-6, is KAGVTQTPRYLIKTRGQQVTLSCSPISGHRSVSWYQQTPGQGLQFLFEYFSETQRNKGNFPGRFSGRQFSNSRSEMNVSTLELGDSALYLCASTGQGVSGANVLTFGAGSRLTVL.

The rearrangement uses TRBV15 and TRBJ2-3; D is unclear. The CDR3 is 15 amino acids. The germline gives CDR1 LNHNV, CDR2 YYDKDF (reference sequence). Trimming pared 5 bases from V and 1 base from J, leaving 13 bases between. The DNA of the CDR3 is TGTGCCACCAGCTCCGATACTGTCGGCACAGATACGCAGTATTTT. Protein product: CATSSDTVGTDTQYF.

The chain carries TRBV24-1 and TRBJ2-3, with unresolved D. Deletions cut 2 bases from V and 4 bases from J, with 6 bases between. This CDR3 is built from 13 residues. CDR1 and CDR2 (germline): KGHDR, SFDVKD. CDR3 sequence (DNA): TGTGCCACCAGTGATTCCACCCCAGATACGCAGTATTTT. This gives the protein CATSDSTPDTQYF.

The CDR3 coding sequence is TGTGCCAGCAGCCAAGGGATCTGGGAACAAGAGACCCAGTACTTC. Translated: CASSQGIWEQETQYF. The chain couples TRBV7-9 to TRBJ2-5; unclear D gene. CDR3 length equals 15 residues. Germline V gene data show CDR1 as SEHNR and CDR2 as FQNEAQ (reference sequence). The V end lost 5 bases, the J end lost 2 bases, and 15 bases lay between the germline ends.

This clonotype showed up just a few times. The rearrangement joins TRBV5-6 to TRBJ2-7; D uncertain. The V end was cut by 2 bases, the J end by 7 bases, with 22 bases between. This CDR3 spans 16 amino acids. Germline assignment: CDR1 SGHDT and CDR2 YYEEEE. For the CDR3, the DNA is TGTGCCAGCAGCTTATATCTCAGGCCGCGGCTTGGTGAGCAGTACTTC. Translated: CASSLYLRPRLGEQYF.

This clonotype was counted only a few times. CDR3 sequence (DNA): TGTGCCAGTAGCCCCTGGCTAGCGGGAGAGGGGAAGGATGAGCAGTTCTTC. Translation: CASSPWLAGEGKDEQFF. The chain carries TRBV19 and TRBJ2-1; 10 nucleotides line up with TRBD2. The CDR3 sequence is 17 residues long. V trimming: 6 bases; J trimming: 8 bases; junction bases outside the gene matches: 16. Germline V gene lookup returns CDR1 LNHDA and CDR2 SQIVND (reference sequence).

This clonotype has ten or more counts. This sequence joins TRBV12-3 or TRBV12-4 and TRBJ2-7; D not resolved. The CDR3 is 14 amino acids. V was shortened by 2 bases and J by 1 base, with 9 bases between the two germline ends. CDR3 DNA sequence: TGTGCCAGCAGTTTATCTGGGGTATCCTACGAGCAGTACTTC. Amino acids: CASSLSGVSYEQYF.

This clonotype appeared a few times. The chain is built from TRBV5-1 and TRBJ2-1; no clear D. The CDR3 covers 14 residues. Trimming stripped 0 bases from V and 4 bases from J, with 8 bases between. Germline loops: CDR1 SGHRS, CDR2 YFSETQ. The CDR3 region has the DNA TGCGCCAGCAGCTTGGCTCGTGAGTACAATGAGCAGTTCTTC. Protein product: CASSLAREYNEQFF.

This clonotype was detected a few times. The V and J genes are TRBV2 and TRBJ2-6; D ambiguous. The CDR3 totals 15 residues. Trimming shortened V by 3 bases and J by 1 base, and 7 bases separated the two germline ends. Germline V lookup: CDR1 SNHLY, CDR2 FYNNEI. The CDR3 coding sequence is TGTGCCAGCAGTGAGAAGAAATCTGGGGCCAACGTCCTGACTTTC. As protein: CASSEKKSGANVLTF.

This CDR3 is CASSPQGAGNQPQHF. In nucleotides, the CDR3 is TGTGCCAGCAGCCCACAGGGGGCAGGCAATCAGCCCCAGCATTTT. This chain connects TRBV5-5 to TRBJ1-5; TRBD1 aligns across 9 bases. The CDR3 length is 15 residues. CDR1 is SGHKS, CDR2 YYEKEE, per germline (reference sequence). The V and J ends lost 4 bases and 2 bases, in that order; junction bases with no gene match: 4.

The chain combines TRBV6-6 with TRBJ1-4, with D possibly matching TRBD1 (6 bases). The germline CDR1 and CDR2 sequences are MNHNY and SVGAGI (reference sequence). This CDR3 is 13 amino acids long. Between the trimmed V and J ends, which lost 10 bases and 8 bases, there was a span of 17 bases. The CDR3 DNA sequence: TGTGCCACCGGGACACCCATGGGAGAAAAACTGTTTTTT. Amino acids: CATGTPMGEKLFF.

This chain uses TRBV6-1 with TRBJ2-4; D possibly corresponds to TRBD1 (6 bases). This CDR3 has 15 residues. Germline V gives CDR1 MNHNS, CDR2 SASEGT. Trimming cost V 6 bases and J 1 base, with 13 bases left between them. The CDR3: CASRNIQGAKNIQYF. In DNA, the CDR3 is TGTGCCAGCAGAAATATACAGGGCGCCAAAAACATTCAGTACTTC.

This clonotype appeared a few times. V and J are TRBV11-2 and TRBJ2-4; 9 nucleotides match TRBD1. V trimming: 5 bases; J trimming: 7 bases; junction bases outside the gene matches: 3. The CDR3 has 13 amino acids. Germline V CDR1 and CDR2: SGHAT, FQNNGV. The CDR3 loop reads CASSRDRENIQYF. CDR3 coding DNA: TGTGCCAGCAGCCGGGACAGGGAGAACATTCAGTACTTC. Full variable domain (outside the CDR3, taken from reference TRBV11-2 and TRBJ2-4): EAGVAQSPRYKIIEKRQSVAFWCNPISGHATLYWYQQILGQGPKLLIQFQNNGVVDDSQLPKDRFSAERLKGVDSTLKIQPAKLEDSAVYLCASSRDRENIQYFGAGTRLSVL.

This clonotype has just a few counts. The chain employs TRBV11-1 and TRBJ2-7, with a weak D call TRBD1 (6 bases). Germline V CDR1 and CDR2: SGHAT, FQDESV (reference sequence). The ends were cut back, 2 bases at V and 3 bases at J, with 8 bases in the middle. The CDR3 has 13 amino acids. Written as DNA, the CDR3 is TGTGCCAGCAGCTTAACAGGGTACTACGAGCAGTACGTC. Amino acid sequence: CASSLTGYYEQYV.

This sequence joins TRBV24-1 and TRBJ2-3; D is ambiguous. Deletions cut 4 bases from V and 7 bases from J, with 5 bases between. Germline V gene lookup returns CDR1 KGHDR and CDR2 SFDVKD. CDR3 length equals 11 residues. CDR3 region: CATSDVNTQYF. The CDR3 coding sequence is TGTGCCACCAGTGACGTCAATACGCAGTATTTT.

This clonotype was seen a few times. The J gene is TRBJ2-2, the V gene TRBV20-1; TRBD2 is a possible D gene (6 bases). With 3 bases removed from V and 2 bases from J, the gap between germline ends came to 13 bases. This CDR3 spans 15 amino acids. Germline-derived CDR1 and CDR2 are DFQATT and SNEGSKA (reference sequence). The CDR3 sequence is CSASRLAINTGELFF. CDR3 coding DNA: TGCAGTGCTAGTCGCCTAGCGATCAACACCGGGGAGCTGTTTTTT.

This chain uses TRBV20-1 with TRBJ2-3, with TRBD2 matching over 10 bases. This CDR3 comprises 17 residues. Germline CDR1 is DFQATT and CDR2 is SNEGSKA (reference sequence). Trimming cost V 0 bases and J 3 bases; bases outside gene matches: 9. CDR3 sequence: CSARDPSSGRVTDTQYF. CDR3 bases: TGCAGTGCTAGAGACCCGTCTAGCGGGAGAGTGACAGATACGCAGTATTTT.

In this sample, this clonotype turned up a few times. The chain links TRBV3-1 to TRBJ1-6; D uncertain. The CDR3 sequence is 12 residues long. V was clipped by 1 base and J by 10 bases, with 5 bases between them. The germline gives CDR1 LGHDT, CDR2 YNNKEL (reference sequence). CDR3 sequence: CASSQGVSPLHF. In DNA, the CDR3 is TGTGCCAGCAGCCAAGGGGTCTCACCCCTCCACTTT.

In this sample, this clonotype turned up once. The chain links TRBV29-1 to TRBJ2-3; TRBD1 matches 11 bases. V lost 6 bases, J lost 2 bases, and 4 bases stayed unmatched. This CDR3 is 14 amino acids long. The germline V gene has CDR1 SQVTM and CDR2 ANQGSEA. The CDR3 sequence is CSVGTGGNTDTQYF. The CDR3 DNA sequence: TGCAGCGTCGGGACAGGGGGGAACACAGATACGCAGTATTTT.

This clonotype was detected a few times. V gene TRBV5-1 combines with J gene TRBJ2-5; the match to TRBD1 covers 10 bases. CDR3 length: 15 residues. Germline loops: CDR1 SGHRS, CDR2 YFSETQ. The trim removed 0 bases at V and 3 bases at J, leaving 2 bases unmatched. The CDR3 nucleotides are TGCGCCAGCAGCTTGGGGGGGACAGGGGAAGAGACCCAGTACTTC. As protein: CASSLGGTGEETQYF.

This clonotype has only a few counts. The CDR3 protein is CASSARVGLAGEETQYF. CDR3 nucleotides: TGTGCCAGCAGTGCCAGAGTGGGACTAGCGGGGGAAGAGACCCAGTACTTC. The V gene is TRBV6-1, the J gene TRBJ2-5; 14 positions agree with TRBD2. The junction had 7 bases not matched to a gene; V was cut back by 4 bases and J by 3 bases. Germline V CDR1 and CDR2: MNHNS, SASEGT. This CDR3 has 17 residues.

The V call is TRBV4-1, the J call TRBJ2-5; D is undetermined. V was clipped by 1 base and J by 0 bases, with 9 bases between them. This CDR3 is built from 15 residues. The germline V gene has CDR1 MGHRA and CDR2 YSYEKL. CDR3 residues: CASSQARPNQETQYF. The CDR3 nucleotides read TGCGCCAGCAGCCAAGCGCGGCCAAACCAAGAGACCCAGTACTTC.

There are a few counts of this clonotype. The rearrangement uses TRBV20-1 and TRBJ2-5; D is uncertain. Germline CDR1 reads DFQATT; CDR2 reads SNEGSKA (reference sequence). The CDR3 has 11 residues. V shed 1 base and J shed 5 bases, with 5 bases lying between them. The CDR3 is CSARAWETQYF. The CDR3 nucleotides are TGCAGTGCTAGAGCGTGGGAGACCCAGTACTTC.